This section outlines one T cell receptor (beta chain) sequence together with its context. Its antigen is still unknown. No quality values exist for individual bases; no much larger clone is one base distant. TCRbeta CDR3 regions were amplified from genomic DNA using the immunoSEQ Assay, a bias-controlled multiplex PCR. Per the source publication's procedure: The number of nucleated cells in each sample was estimated by amplification of reference gene primers within the assay. Sequence reads were collapsed and filtered to measure the absolute abundance of every unique TCRbeta CDR3 rearrangement. For each sample, productive Simpson clonality was calculated by taking the square root of Simpson's diversity index across productive rearrangements. TCRdb stores this immuneACCESS table with in-frame sequences only. Part of the clones is absent; in the studies checked, under half of the shortfall reflects unresolved V genes, and no reason is known for the rest. V, J and clone size are those of that table, while D and trimming were read from the DNA. This sample holds 110,000 or so clones; just over 70% were observed only once. The top ten clonotypes cover about 2% of the sample.

This sample was taken from a study of blood T cell repertoires in COVID-19 (TCRdb year 2020). Turning to the overall study: Samples covering the acute and convalescent phases of COVID-19 were provided by collaborators in the United States, Italy and Spain. The repertoires were released in a freely available public database intended as a resource for research on the immune response to SARS-CoV-2. Where available, HLA class I and class II types were obtained from metadata supplied by the sample provider rather than from assay-based typing. A de-identified subject ID, COVID-19 status, age in years and sex were almost always included in the sample metadata. Samples were obtained from the ongoing ImmuneRACE study (first 160 participants) and from 1,200 or so subjects provided by 6 global collaborators. The material from the prospective study consisted of cDNA or gDNA derived from T cells, B-cell-depleted T cells, or PBMCs. The dataset comprised deeply sampled blood TCRbeta repertoires from subjects exposed to, actively infected with, or recovered from COVID-19.

Each collaborating institution followed its own protocols to collect whole blood in K2EDTA tubes. For TCRbeta analysis, collaborators shipped samples as frozen whole blood, isolated PBMCs, or DNA extracted from either of those sample types. CDR1 and CDR2, per the germline V gene, are SGHRS and YFSETQ. The CDR3 goes from the cysteine to the phenylalanine over 14 residues. This entry keeps only the CDR3 DNA: 42 bases, framed from base 1. Relative to germline, V is missing 4 bases and J is missing 4 bases, with 4 bases of the junction outside any gene match. The full study reports these points: Clinical and demographic metadata were provided uncurated, with the amount varying by source and participant.

The receptor was derived from a woman between 40 and 50 years old with acute or convalescent COVID-19. The chain is made from TRBV5-1 and TRBJ2-1; 8 nucleotides in the junction match TRBD1. Sequences were obtained from peripheral blood. The DNA reads TGCGCCAGCAGCCCCGGGACAGGATACAATGAGCAGTTCTTC. Its translation reads: CASSPGTGYNEQFF.